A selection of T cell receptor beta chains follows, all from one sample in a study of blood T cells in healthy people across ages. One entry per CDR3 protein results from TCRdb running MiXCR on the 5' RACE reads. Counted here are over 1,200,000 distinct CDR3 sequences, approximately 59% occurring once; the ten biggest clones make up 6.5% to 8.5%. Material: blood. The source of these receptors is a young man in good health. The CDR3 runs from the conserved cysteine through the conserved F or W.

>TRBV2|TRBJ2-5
CASLAGDRETQYF
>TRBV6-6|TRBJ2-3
CASSDLGSDTQYF
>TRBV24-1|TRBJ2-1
CATSDDDTNEQFF
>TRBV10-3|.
CAISDAQGSRQETQYF
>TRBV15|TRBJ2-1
CATSSRTGWAYNEQFF
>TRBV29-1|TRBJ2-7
CSVVGGISYEQYF
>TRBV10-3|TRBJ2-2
CAITKTGVAGELFF
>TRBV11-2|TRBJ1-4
CASSPPGTGGEKLFF
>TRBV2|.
CASSTQGSHEQYF
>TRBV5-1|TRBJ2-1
CASNPTGSYNEQFF
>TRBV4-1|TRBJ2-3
CASSQDGTGRTDTQYF
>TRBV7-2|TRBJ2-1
CASSLAQPLNEQFF
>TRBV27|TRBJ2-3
CASSLSPGGENTQYF
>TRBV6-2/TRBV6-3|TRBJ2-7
CASSSPRLVAYEQYF
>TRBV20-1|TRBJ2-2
CSARTGYTNTGELFF
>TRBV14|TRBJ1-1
CASSQDGRMNTEAFF
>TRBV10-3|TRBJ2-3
CAISDRAGGPYTDTQYF
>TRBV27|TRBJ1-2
CASTGEGSTAYTF
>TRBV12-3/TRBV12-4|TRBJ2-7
CASTRTGLSYEQYF
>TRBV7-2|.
CASSLVRGKETQYF
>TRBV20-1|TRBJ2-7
CSARDLQGRYEQYF
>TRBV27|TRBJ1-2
CASSFAGKNYGYTF
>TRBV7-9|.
CASSINSHEQYF
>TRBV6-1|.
CASSPSPGQRTYEQYF
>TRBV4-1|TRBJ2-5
CASSLQWDQETQYF
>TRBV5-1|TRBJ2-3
CASSSPGLTSTDTQYF
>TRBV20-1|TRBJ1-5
CSARGVGDEDQPQHF
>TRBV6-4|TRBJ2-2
CASSSGSNTGELFF
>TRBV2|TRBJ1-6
CASSYGVNSPLHF
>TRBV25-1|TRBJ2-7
CASSVPTGEQYF
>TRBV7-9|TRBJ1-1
CASRDVGDEAFF
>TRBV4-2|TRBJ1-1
CASSQDGVRMNTEAFF
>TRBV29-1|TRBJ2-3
CSVRDTRLASPQYF
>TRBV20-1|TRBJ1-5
CSAPPRAGANQPQHF
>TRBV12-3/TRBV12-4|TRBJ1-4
CASTLSRANEKLFF
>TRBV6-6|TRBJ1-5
CASSPGQASNQPQHF
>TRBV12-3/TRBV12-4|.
CASRPPGTTQTEQYF
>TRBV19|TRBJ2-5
CASSIAPPAHNEQYF
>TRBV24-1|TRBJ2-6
CAASWGANVLTF
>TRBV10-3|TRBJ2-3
CAISEAGTDTQYF
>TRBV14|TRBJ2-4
CASSTGLENIQYF
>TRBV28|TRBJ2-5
CASSLGEPETQYF
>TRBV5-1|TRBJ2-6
CASSLAVAGANVLTF
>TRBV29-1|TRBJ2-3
CSVEKGRRTDTQYF
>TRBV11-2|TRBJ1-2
CASSSPSRGLYYGYTF
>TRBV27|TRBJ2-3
CASSDGSRLDTQYF
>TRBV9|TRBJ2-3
CASGVAGAEHTQYF
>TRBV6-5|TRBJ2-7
CASSYQRTAGYEQYF
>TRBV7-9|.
CASSLNRTQYF
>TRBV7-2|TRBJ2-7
CASSITTSDSYEQYF
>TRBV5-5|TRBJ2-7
CASSFLGPTTYEQYF
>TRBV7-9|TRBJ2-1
CASSWGLAGGTYYNEQFF
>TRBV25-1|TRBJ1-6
CASRAHSPLHF
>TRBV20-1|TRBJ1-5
CSASGDPYQPQHF
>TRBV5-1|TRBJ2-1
CASFLAGGDEQFF
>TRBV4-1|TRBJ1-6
CASSRDRANSPLHF
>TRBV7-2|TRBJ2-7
CASSYQTGPYEQYF
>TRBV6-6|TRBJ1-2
CASTDGSTGYTF
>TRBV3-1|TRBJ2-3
CASSQRQTSTDTQYF
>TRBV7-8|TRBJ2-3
CASRPDRADTQYF